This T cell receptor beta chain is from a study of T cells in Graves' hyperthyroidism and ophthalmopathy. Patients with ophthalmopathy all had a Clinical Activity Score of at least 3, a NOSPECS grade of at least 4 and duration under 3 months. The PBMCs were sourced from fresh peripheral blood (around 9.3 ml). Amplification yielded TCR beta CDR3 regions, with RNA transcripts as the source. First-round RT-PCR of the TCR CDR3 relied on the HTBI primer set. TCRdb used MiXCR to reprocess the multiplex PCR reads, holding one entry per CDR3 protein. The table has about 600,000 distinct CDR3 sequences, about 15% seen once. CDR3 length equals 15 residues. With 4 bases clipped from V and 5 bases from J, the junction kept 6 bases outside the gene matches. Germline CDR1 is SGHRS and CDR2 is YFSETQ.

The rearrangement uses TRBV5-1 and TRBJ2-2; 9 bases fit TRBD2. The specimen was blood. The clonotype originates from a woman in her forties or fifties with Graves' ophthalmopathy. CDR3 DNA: TGCGCCAGCAGCCATGGACTAGCGACTACCGGGGAGCTGTTTTTT. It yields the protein CASSHGLATTGELFF. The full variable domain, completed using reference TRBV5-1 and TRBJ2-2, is KAGVTQTPRYLIKTRGQQVTLSCSPISGHRSVSWYQQTPGQGLQFLFEYFSETQRNKGNFPGRFSGRQFSNSRSEMNVSTLELGDSALYLCASSHGLATTGELFFGEGSRLTVL.